The clone carrying this TCR beta chain came up a few times. Its target is not known. Treatment in this sample: roughly ten-day PBMC culture with coronavirus spike peptide pools or control peptides (ViraFEST assay). The entry originates in a study of vaccination and CD4 T cells after COVID-19. Study details: Four females and six males made up the convalescents, with two Hispanic. Each control culture was treated with a CEFX pool, an HIV-1 Nef pool, or no peptide.

V trimming: 0 bases; J trimming: 4 bases; junction bases outside the gene matches: 3. This CDR3 is built from 15 residues. The germline V gene encodes CDR1 KGHDR and CDR2 SFDVKD. Study findings and constraints: It was observed that, in convalescent patients, a median about 83% of reactive clones arose only post-vaccination.

Sequenced with the Oncomine TCR Beta short-read assay was DNA taken from cultured CD4+ T cells. A single record per CDR3 protein comes from TCRdb applying MiXCR to the PCR reads. The sample holds 9,500 to 11,000 distinct CDR3 sequences; 26% are singletons and the top ten take under 60%. The rearrangement links TRBV24-1 to TRBJ2-5, with 8 bases aligning to TRBD2. The receptor was derived from a human donor who received a COVID-19 vaccine. Source: CD4+ T cells from blood, cultured in vitro, taken before SARS-CoV-2 vaccination. The CDR3 DNA is TGTGCCACCAGTGATTTGAGCGGGGGCGGAGAGACCCAGTACTTC. This sequence encodes CATSDLSGGGETQYF.